Listed here are 11 T cell receptor beta chains from one sample, sequenced in a study of beta chain features in type 1 diabetes. Every isolated RNA sample was fully reverse transcribed, so sequencing captured expressed TCRB transcripts. The data were produced by immunoSEQ multiplex PCR, yet TCRdb's version contains in-frame clones alone and is incomplete. The top ten clones hold about 0.042% of a sample with 400,000 to 550,000 clones, 9.5% to 12% of them seen once. The sequenced sample consisted of naive CD4+ T cells from blood. The receptor source for this set is a woman aged 18-29 years in good health.

CDR3 amino acids: CASSQPRGTQYF. CDR3 sequence (DNA): TGTGCCAGCAGCCAACCCCGCGGGACCCAGTACTTC. The chain uses TRBV7-2 and TRBJ2-5; the D is unclear. The germline V and J ends were trimmed by 5 bases and 7 bases, with 11 bases remaining between them. This CDR3 spans 12 amino acids. Germline lookup yields CDR1 SGHTA and CDR2 FQGNSA.

The chain joins TRBV7-9 to TRBJ2-7; D might be TRBD2 (5 bases). This CDR3 comprises 13 residues. V shed 2 bases and J shed 12 bases, with 17 bases lying between them. Germline-derived CDR1 and CDR2 are SEHNR and FQNEAQ (reference sequence). In DNA form, the CDR3 reads TGTGCCAGCAGCTTAAAATCGAGGGCCTGGCGGTACTTC. It translates to CASSLKSRAWRYF.

This clone was seen a handful of times. The V and J genes are TRBV7-6 and TRBJ2-7; D ambiguous. CDR1 is SGHVS, CDR2 FNYEAQ, per germline. This CDR3 contains 17 residues. V gave up 0 bases and J gave up 0 bases, with 15 bases separating them. CDR3 coding DNA: TGTGCCAGCAGCTTAGCTTATGGCGGATCGAGCTCCTACGAGCAGTACTTC. Amino acid sequence: CASSLAYGGSSSYEQYF.

In its sample, this clone was seen many times. The chain has TRBV15 and TRBJ2-4; no clear D gene. CDR1 LNHNV and CDR2 YYDKDF come from the germline V gene (reference sequence). Trimming removed 3 bases from V and 8 bases from J, with 23 bases in between. The CDR3 has 17 amino acids. The CDR3 loop is CATSSRALQPGWDIQYF. CDR3 sequence (DNA): TGTGCCACCAGCAGCCGTGCACTCCAGCCCGGGTGGGACATTCAGTACTTC.

This clone has only a few counts. CDR3 DNA: TGTGCCAGTACTAGGGGTTCGGATAATGAGCAGTTCTTC. Amino acids: CASTRGSDNEQFF. V gene TRBV19 combines with J gene TRBJ2-1; D is perhaps TRBD1 (5 bases). The CDR3 extends over 13 amino acids. The V gene lost 7 bases and the J gene lost 7 bases, with 14 bases spanning the gap. The germline V gene has CDR1 LNHDA and CDR2 SQIVND (reference sequence).

In this sample, this clone turned up a few times. CDR3 amino acids: CASRSGSTDTQYF. The CDR3 DNA sequence: TGCGCCAGCAGGTCGGGGAGCACAGATACGCAGTATTTT. This chain connects TRBV5-1 to TRBJ2-3, with D perhaps matching TRBD2 (5 bases). Germline V gives CDR1 SGHRS, CDR2 YFSETQ. This CDR3 is 13 amino acids long. Trimming cost V 5 bases and J 0 bases, with 7 bases left between them. Complete variable domain (other parts from reference TRBV5-1 and TRBJ2-3): KAGVTQTPRYLIKTRGQQVTLSCSPISGHRSVSWYQQTPGQGLQFLFEYFSETQRNKGNFPGRFSGRQFSNSRSEMNVSTLELGDSALYLCASRSGSTDTQYFGPGTRLTVL.

This clone occurred a few times. This rearrangement joins TRBV6-5 to TRBJ2-7; 9 bases are shared with TRBD1. CDR1 is MNHEY and CDR2 is SVGAGI in the germline V gene. The length of the CDR3 is 13 residues. V shed 6 bases, J shed 3 bases, and the junction held 3 bases outside the gene matches. The DNA of the CDR3 is TGTGCCAGCAGGGACAGGGGATACTACGAGCAGTACTTC. Translation: CASRDRGYYEQYF.

This clone was counted between two and nine times. This chain connects TRBV7-9 to TRBJ1-2; D perhaps matches TRBD1 (5 bases). Trimming left V 3 bases short and J 2 bases short, with 10 bases between. The CDR3 consists of 14 residues. The V gene's germline CDR1 is SEHNR and CDR2 FQNEAQ (reference sequence). CDR3 DNA sequence: TGTGCCAGCAGCTTCGCAGGGTCCAACTATGGCTACACCTTC. Translated: CASSFAGSNYGYTF.

V gene TRBV10-3 combines with J gene TRBJ1-1, with TRBD1 identical over 8 bases. Trimming removed 4 bases from V and 2 bases from J; junction bases left unmatched: 3. Looked up from germline, CDR1 is ENHRY and CDR2 is SYGVKD. The CDR3 consists of 14 residues. The CDR3 DNA reads TGTGCCATCAGTGGCGACAGGGGAAACACTGAAGCTTTCTTT. It specifies CAISGDRGNTEAFF.

CDR3: CASSIARGQGTYGYTF. The DNA for the CDR3 is TGTGCCAGTAGTATTGCAAGGGGACAGGGAACCTATGGCTACACCTTC. The chain has TRBV19 and TRBJ1-2; TRBD1 agrees at 9 bases. J gave up 4 bases and V 3 bases, and 9 bases lay outside the gene matches. This CDR3 spans 16 amino acids. The germline gives CDR1 LNHDA, CDR2 SQIVND (reference sequence).

The chain links TRBV5-1 to TRBJ1-5; D unresolved. The CDR3 contains 13 residues. Germline V gene lookup returns CDR1 SGHRS and CDR2 YFSETQ. Trimming took off 4 bases at V and 0 bases at J, with 5 bases between the two ends. For the CDR3, the DNA is TGCGCCAGCAGCCCAGATAGCAATCAGCCCCAGCATTTT. Encoded protein: CASSPDSNQPQHF.